These 16 T cell receptor beta chains originate from one sample sequenced in a study of T-cell memory formation after mild COVID-19. MiXCR was run by TCRdb on the 5' RACE reads, yielding one entry per CDR3 protein. The data contain hundreds of thousands of distinct CDR3 sequences, 15% to 20% of them singletons. The source material was PBMCs or a T cell subset sorted from them (not recorded which). The source is an adult woman who had mild COVID-19 (a few samples of this study predate the infection). Cell type and time point are not known.

CDR3 loop: CSVEEGANTEAFF. CDR3 nucleotides: TGCAGTGTGGAAGAGGGGGCGAACACTGAAGCTTTCTTT. This sequence joins TRBV20-1 and TRBJ1-1, with 7 bases matching TRBD1. V was pared by 7 bases and J by 1 base, with 6 bases of the junction left unmatched. Germline CDR1 and CDR2: DFQATT and SNEGSKA (reference sequence). This CDR3 is built from 13 residues.

This clonotype was counted a few times. The chain carries TRBV11-2 and TRBJ2-7; D may be TRBD1 (5 bases). Trimming removed 4 bases from V and 3 bases from J, with 13 bases in between. This CDR3 contains 14 residues. CDR1 is SGHAT, CDR2 FQNNGV, per germline. This chain's CDR3 is CASSSRQSIYEQYF. As DNA, the CDR3 is TGTGCCAGCAGCTCCAGACAGAGTATCTACGAGCAGTACTTC.

CDR3 amino acids: CAIKGTDGDTEAFF. CDR3 in DNA: TGTGCCATCAAGGGGACGGATGGGGACACTGAAGCTTTCTTT. V usage is TRBV10-3 and J usage is TRBJ1-1; possibly TRBD1 for D (5 bases). V was clipped by 7 bases and J by 3 bases, with 15 bases between them. The CDR3 is 14 amino acids. The germline V gene has CDR1 ENHRY and CDR2 SYGVKD.

This clonotype was picked up a small number of times. This chain connects TRBV5-1 to TRBJ1-4; 8 bases align to TRBD1. V lost 2 bases, J lost 4 bases, and 4 bases stayed unmatched. Germline V lookup: CDR1 SGHRS, CDR2 YFSETQ. The CDR3 loop spans 15 amino acids. This chain's CDR3 is CASSLLGQGNEKLFF. Written as DNA, the CDR3 is TGCGCCAGCAGCTTACTTGGACAGGGTAATGAAAAACTGTTTTTT.

This clonotype showed up just a few times. This chain links TRBV7-9 with TRBJ2-3; D might be TRBD2 (6 bases). There are 17 residues in the CDR3. CDR1 and CDR2 from the germline V gene are SEHNR and FQNEAQ (reference sequence). Trimming took off 2 bases at V and 3 bases at J, with 18 bases between the two ends. Here the CDR3 DNA reads TGTGCCAGCAGCTTATCCCAACTAGCCCTGGGGACAGATACGCAGTATTTT. Its translation: CASSLSQLALGTDTQYF.

This clonotype was recorded a few times. This chain connects TRBV4-2 to TRBJ2-7; 9 positions match TRBD1. Germline CDR1 reads LGHNA; CDR2 reads YNFKEQ. Trimming cost V 1 base and J 2 bases; bases outside gene matches: 3. The CDR3 extends over 15 amino acids. CDR3 residues: CASSQGGTGTYEQYF. CDR3 DNA: TGTGCCAGCAGCCAAGGAGGGACAGGGACCTACGAGCAGTACTTC.

A few counts support this clonotype. This chain links TRBV29-1 with TRBJ2-2; 8 bases map to TRBD1. V trimming: 8 bases; J trimming: 2 bases; junction bases outside the gene matches: 7. Germline lookup yields CDR1 SQVTM and CDR2 ANQGSEA. The length of the CDR3 is 14 residues. The CDR3 DNA sequence: TGCAGCACCCAGACAGGGGTAAACACCGGGGAGCTGTTTTTT. As protein: CSTQTGVNTGELFF.

The V call is TRBV7-2, the J call TRBJ2-1; TRBD2 agrees at 10 bases. The CDR3 covers 16 residues. Germline values: CDR1 SGHTA, CDR2 FQGNSA. J lost 5 bases, V lost 5 bases, and 9 bases had no gene match. CDR3 in amino acids: CASSPWGGLANNEQFF. The CDR3 coding sequence is TGTGCCAGCAGCCCCTGGGGGGGACTAGCGAACAATGAGCAGTTCTTC.

This clonotype has a count of ten or more. This sequence joins TRBV12-3 or TRBV12-4 and TRBJ1-4; D is unresolved. The V end was cut by 1 base, the J end by 3 bases, with 15 bases between. There are 17 residues in the CDR3. The DNA of the CDR3 is TGTGCCAGCAGTTTAGTGGGAGGGTTAAGGGCTAATGAAAAACTGTTTTTT. As protein: CASSLVGGLRANEKLFF.

This clonotype has ten or more counts. The gene calls are TRBV12-3 or TRBV12-4 and TRBJ2-1; 7 bases are a match to TRBD2. The ends lost 7 bases at V and 8 bases at J; junction bases unmatched: 11. The length of the CDR3 is 14 residues. The CDR3 region is CASTHPGLSHEQFF. The CDR3 coding sequence is TGTGCCAGCACCCACCCGGGACTAAGCCATGAGCAGTTCTTC.

The chain is built from TRBV29-1 and TRBJ1-2; D might be TRBD1 (5 bases). The CDR3 spans 13 residues. Between the trimmed V and J ends, which lost 3 bases and 8 bases, there was a span of 16 bases. CDR1 is SQVTM and CDR2 is ANQGSEA in the germline V gene. This chain's CDR3 is CSVDDWGGEGYTF. In DNA, the CDR3 is TGCAGCGTTGATGATTGGGGGGGGGAGGGCTACACCTTC.

This clonotype turned up a few times. The rearrangement joins TRBV5-6 to TRBJ1-1, with D hard to call. The CDR3 runs to 17 residues. CDR1 and CDR2 (germline): SGHDT, YYEEEE. V lost 0 bases, J lost 6 bases, and 21 bases lay in between. CDR3 in amino acids: CASSLVREPRSVAEAFF. Written as DNA, the CDR3 is TGTGCCAGCAGCTTGGTAAGGGAACCAAGGTCTGTCGCTGAAGCTTTCTTT.

This clonotype was observed a handful of times. This sequence joins TRBV12-3 or TRBV12-4 and TRBJ2-7; D is possibly TRBD1 or TRBD2 (5 bases each). The germline V and J ends were trimmed by 6 bases and 0 bases, with 9 bases remaining between them. The CDR3 contains 13 residues. The CDR3 protein is CASSDSGSYEQYF. The DNA for the CDR3 is TGTGCCAGCAGCGACAGCGGCTCCTACGAGCAGTACTTC.

This clonotype was observed a few times. V gene TRBV5-1 combines with J gene TRBJ1-1; 11 bases are a match to TRBD1. From germline, CDR1 is SGHRS and CDR2 YFSETQ. Unmatched junction bases numbered 7, after V lost 3 bases and J lost 0 bases. CDR3 length equals 17 residues. The CDR3 here is CASSSAGQGVVNTEAFF. Here the CDR3 DNA reads TGCGCCAGCAGCTCTGCGGGACAGGGGGTCGTGAACACTGAAGCTTTCTTT.

The V call is TRBV7-2, the J call TRBJ2-3; either TRBD1 or TRBD2 may fit D (5 bases each). Germline V gene sequence: CDR1 SGHTA, CDR2 FQGNSA. The V and J ends lost 5 bases and 0 bases respectively, with 15 bases between them. This CDR3 region has 16 residues. The CDR3 reads CASSIGADSSTDTQYF. The CDR3 DNA sequence: TGTGCCAGCAGCATCGGGGCAGACTCTAGCACAGATACGCAGTATTTT.

The table lists this clonotype with a few counts. CDR3 sequence: CASSYSVQGSSYEQYF. In DNA form, the CDR3 reads TGTGCCAGCAGTTACTCGGTCCAGGGGAGCTCCTACGAGCAGTACTTC. The chain joins TRBV6-6 to TRBJ2-7; weak D call: TRBD1 (6 bases). Trimming removed 0 bases at V and 0 bases at J, with 12 bases between. Per germline, CDR1 MNHNY and CDR2 SVGAGI (reference sequence). There are 16 residues in the CDR3.